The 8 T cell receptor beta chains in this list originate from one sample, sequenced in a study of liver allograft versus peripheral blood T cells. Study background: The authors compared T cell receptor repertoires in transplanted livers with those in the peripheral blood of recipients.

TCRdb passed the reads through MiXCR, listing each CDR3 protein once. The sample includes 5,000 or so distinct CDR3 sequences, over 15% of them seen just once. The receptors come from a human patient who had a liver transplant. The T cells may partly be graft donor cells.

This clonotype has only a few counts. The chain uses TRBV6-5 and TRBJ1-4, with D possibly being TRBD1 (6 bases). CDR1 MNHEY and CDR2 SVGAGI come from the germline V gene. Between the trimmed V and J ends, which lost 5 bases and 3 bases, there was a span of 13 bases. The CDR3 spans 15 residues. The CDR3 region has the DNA TGTGCCAGCAGTCCCCACAGGGTAGCTAATGAAAAACTGTTTTTT. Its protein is CASSPHRVANEKLFF.

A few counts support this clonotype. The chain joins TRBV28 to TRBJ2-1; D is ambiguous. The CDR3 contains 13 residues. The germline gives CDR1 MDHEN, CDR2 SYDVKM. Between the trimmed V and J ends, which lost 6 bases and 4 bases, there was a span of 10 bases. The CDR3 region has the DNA TGTGCCAGCAGCCTTATAGGGTACAATGAGCAGTTCTTC. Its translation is CASSLIGYNEQFF.

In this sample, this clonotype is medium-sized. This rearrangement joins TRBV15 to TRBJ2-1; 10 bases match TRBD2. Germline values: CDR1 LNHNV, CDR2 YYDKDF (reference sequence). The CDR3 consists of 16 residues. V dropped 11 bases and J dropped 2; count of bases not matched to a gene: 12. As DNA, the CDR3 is TGTGCCGCCTCCCAGTTAGGGACTAGCGCCTACAATGAGCAGTTCTTC. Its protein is CAASQLGTSAYNEQFF.

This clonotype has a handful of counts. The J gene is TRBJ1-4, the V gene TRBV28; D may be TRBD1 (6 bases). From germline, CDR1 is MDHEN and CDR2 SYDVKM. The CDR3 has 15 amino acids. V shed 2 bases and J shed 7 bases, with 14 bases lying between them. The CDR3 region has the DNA TGTGCCAGCAGTTTAGTAAGGGACACAGGTGAAAAACTGTTTTTT. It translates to CASSLVRDTGEKLFF. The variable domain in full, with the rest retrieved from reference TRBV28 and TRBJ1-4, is DVKVTQSSRYLVKRTGEKVFLECVQDMDHENMFWYRQDPGLGLRLIYFSYDVKMKEKGDIPEGYSVSREKKERFSLILESASTNQTSMYLCASSLVRDTGEKLFFGSGTQLSVL.

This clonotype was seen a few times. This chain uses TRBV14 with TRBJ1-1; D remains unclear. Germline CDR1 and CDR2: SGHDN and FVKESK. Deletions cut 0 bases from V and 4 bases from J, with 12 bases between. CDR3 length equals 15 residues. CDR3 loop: CASSQDQESSTEAFF. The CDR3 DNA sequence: TGTGCCAGCAGCCAAGATCAAGAGAGTTCCACTGAAGCTTTCTTT. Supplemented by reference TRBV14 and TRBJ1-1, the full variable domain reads EAGVTQFPSHSVIEKGQTVTLRCDPISGHDNLYWYRRVMGKEIKFLLHFVKESKQDESGMPNNRFLAERTGGTYSTLKVQPAELEDSGVYFCASSQDQESSTEAFFGQGTRLTVV.

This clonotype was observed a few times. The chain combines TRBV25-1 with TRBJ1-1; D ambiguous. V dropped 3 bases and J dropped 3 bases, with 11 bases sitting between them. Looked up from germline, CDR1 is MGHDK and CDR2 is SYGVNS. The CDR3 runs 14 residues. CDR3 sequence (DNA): TGTGCCAGCAGTGACCTGGGCACCTACACTGAAGCTTTCTTT. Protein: CASSDLGTYTEAFF.

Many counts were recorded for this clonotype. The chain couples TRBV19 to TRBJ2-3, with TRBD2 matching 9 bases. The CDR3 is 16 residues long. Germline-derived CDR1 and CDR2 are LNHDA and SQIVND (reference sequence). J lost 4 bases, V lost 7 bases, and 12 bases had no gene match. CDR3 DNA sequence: TGTGCCAGTAACACCAGGGGGACTAGCCTCCCAGATACGCAGTATTTT. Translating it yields CASNTRGTSLPDTQYF.

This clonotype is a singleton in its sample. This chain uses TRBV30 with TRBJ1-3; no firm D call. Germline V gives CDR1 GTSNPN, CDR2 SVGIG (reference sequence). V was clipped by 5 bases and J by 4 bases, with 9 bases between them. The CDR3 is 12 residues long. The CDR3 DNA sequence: TGTGCCTGGCAAAGTACGGGAAACACCATATATTTT. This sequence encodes CAWQSTGNTIYF.